This T cell receptor beta chain was sequenced for a study of cytomegalovirus exposure and HLA in healthy donors. Note on this clone: Its cognate antigen is unknown.

The PCR made use of 60 Vbeta and 13 Jbeta primers. Per the original methods: Later analysis identified roughly 82 million unique TCR beta chains, some 10 million shared. TCRdb's table, derived via immunoSEQ multiplex PCR, lists solely in-frame clones and lacks some. V and J calls and clone size come straight from that table; D and trimming were deduced from the DNA. This table holds more than 110,000 clones, roughly 77% found once. Trimming removed 10 bases at V and 2 bases at J, with 12 bases between. The CDR3 extends over 13 amino acids. Germline values: CDR1 MDHEN, CDR2 SYDVKM. Study-level findings and limits: By HLA locus, TCR association rates varied in a later analysis, with DRB1 showing the most and HLA-C the fewest. HLA restriction was apparent for most CMV-associated TCR beta chains in a later analysis. Later work associated 17,000 or so TCR beta sequences with HLA alleles at 0.05 false discovery rate.

J is TRBJ1-5 and V is TRBV28; D gene ambiguous. Sequencing was carried out using PBMCs. The TCR comes from a female donor in good health and CMV-seronegative. This CDR3 reads CATYRVGNQPQHF. DNA of the CDR3: TGTGCCACCTACCGGGTTGGCAATCAGCCCCAGCATTTT.